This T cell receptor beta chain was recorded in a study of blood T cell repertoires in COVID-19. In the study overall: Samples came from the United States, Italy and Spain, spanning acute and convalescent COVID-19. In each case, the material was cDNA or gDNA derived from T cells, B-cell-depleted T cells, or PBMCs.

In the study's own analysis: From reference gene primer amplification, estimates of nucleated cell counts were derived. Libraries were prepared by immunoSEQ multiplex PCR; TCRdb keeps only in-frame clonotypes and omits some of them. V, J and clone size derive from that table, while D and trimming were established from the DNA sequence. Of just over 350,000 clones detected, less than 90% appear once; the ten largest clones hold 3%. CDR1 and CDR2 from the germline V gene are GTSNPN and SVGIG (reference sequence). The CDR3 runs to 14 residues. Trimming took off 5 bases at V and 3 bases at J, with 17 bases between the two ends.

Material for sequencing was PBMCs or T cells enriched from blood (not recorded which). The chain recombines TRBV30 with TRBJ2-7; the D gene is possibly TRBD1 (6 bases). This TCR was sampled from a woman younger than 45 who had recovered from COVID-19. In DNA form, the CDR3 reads TGTGCCTGGGACAACGGGACACCCGTCTACGAGCAGTACTTC. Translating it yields CAWDNGTPVYEQYF.